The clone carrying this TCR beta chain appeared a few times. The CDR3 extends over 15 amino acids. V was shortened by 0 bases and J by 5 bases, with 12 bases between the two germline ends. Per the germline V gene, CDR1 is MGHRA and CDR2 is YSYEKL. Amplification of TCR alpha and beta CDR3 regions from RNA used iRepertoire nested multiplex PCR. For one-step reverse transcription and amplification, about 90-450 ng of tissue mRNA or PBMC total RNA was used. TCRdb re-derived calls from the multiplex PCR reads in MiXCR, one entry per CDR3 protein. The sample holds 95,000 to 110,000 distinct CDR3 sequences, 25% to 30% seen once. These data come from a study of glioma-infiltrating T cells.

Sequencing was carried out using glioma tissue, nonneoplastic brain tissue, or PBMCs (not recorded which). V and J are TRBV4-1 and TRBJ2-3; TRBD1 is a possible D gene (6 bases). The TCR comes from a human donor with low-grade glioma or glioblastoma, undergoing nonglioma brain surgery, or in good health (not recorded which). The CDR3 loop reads CASSQESRRGDTQYF. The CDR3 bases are TGCGCCAGCAGCCAAGAATCCCGCAGGGGAGATACGCAGTATTTT.